Shown below are 23 T cell receptor beta chains from a single sample sequenced in a study of shared clonotypes between healthy human individuals. Sequencing used immunoSEQ multiplex PCR; TCRdb keeps in-frame clones, though not all of them. The sample consists of some 2.4 million clones, roughly 93% of them appearing once. Sequencing used naive CD4+ T cells from PBMCs. As to subset: CD45RA+ positively selected. These receptors came from a man between 18 and 29 years old in good health. Some clones in this sample may be carry-over from other donors' samples.

The CDR3 here is CASSEPVGKGYTF. DNA for the CDR3: TGTGCCAGCAGTGAACCCGTGGGGAAAGGCTACACCTTC. The V call is TRBV6-1, the J call TRBJ1-2, with D unresolved. The CDR3 has 13 residues. Germline V gives CDR1 MNHNS, CDR2 SASEGT. Trimming left V 2 bases short and J 8 bases short, with 12 bases between.

The table lists this clone with a few counts. The rearrangement uses TRBV30 and TRBJ1-1, with D hard to call. The V gene lost 1 base and the J gene lost 3 bases, with 6 bases spanning the gap. This CDR3 has 12 residues. Germline V gene sequence: CDR1 GTSNPN, CDR2 SVGIG (reference sequence). For the CDR3, the DNA is TGTGCCTGGAGTGACCCATACACTGAAGCTTTCTTT. Amino acid sequence: CAWSDPYTEAFF.

The rearrangement joins TRBV4-1 to TRBJ2-1; TRBD2 agrees at 8 bases. After removal of 1 base from V and 4 bases from J, the junction contained 3 bases not matched to a gene. Germline assignment: CDR1 MGHRA and CDR2 YSYEKL. This CDR3 is built from 15 residues. CDR3 bases: TGCGCCAGCAGCCAAGTGGGACTAGTTTACAATGAGCAGTTCTTC. Its protein is CASSQVGLVYNEQFF.

This chain joins TRBV6-1 and TRBJ2-1; 7 bases fit TRBD2. The CDR3 runs 15 residues. From germline, CDR1 is MNHNS and CDR2 SASEGT. Trimming at V came to 4 bases and at J to 4 bases, leaving 7 bases not matched to a gene. CDR3: CASSGWGRDYNEQFF. The CDR3 coding sequence is TGTGCCAGCAGTGGTTGGGGGAGGGATTACAATGAGCAGTTCTTC.

Only one count was recorded for this clone. This rearrangement joins TRBV7-2 to TRBJ2-3, with 10 bases lining up with TRBD2. Looked up from germline, CDR1 is SGHTA and CDR2 is FQGNSA. Germline trimming cut 4 bases from V and 4 bases from J; bases unmatched to any gene: 11. This CDR3 comprises 17 residues. The CDR3 DNA follows: TGTGCCAGCAGCTCCTTAGGACTAGCGGCCCTGTCAGATACGCAGTATTTT. Protein product: CASSSLGLAALSDTQYF.

The V call is TRBV18, the J call TRBJ2-7; tentatively, D is TRBD2 (5 bases). The CDR3 contains 15 residues. The V end was cut by 3 bases, the J end by 5 bases, with 17 bases between. Germline V lookup: CDR1 KGHSH, CDR2 LQKENI. The CDR3 DNA sequence: TGTGCCAGCTCACCTCTGGACTCTCCTCCGGACGAGCAGTACTTC. It is translated as CASSPLDSPPDEQYF.

The chain combines TRBV5-6 with TRBJ1-3, with a tentative D call TRBD1 (5 bases). The V gene's germline CDR1 is SGHDT and CDR2 YYEEEE. Trimming left V 0 bases short and J 0 bases short, with 16 bases between. CDR3 length: 18 residues. The CDR3 DNA is TGTGCCAGCAGCTTGGCCTCGGGACGGCGACTCTCTGGAAACACCATATATTTT. It codes for CASSLASGRRLSGNTIYF.

The rearrangement joins TRBV19 to TRBJ1-1; D possibly corresponds to TRBD1 (5 bases). Germline V gives CDR1 LNHDA, CDR2 SQIVND (reference sequence). V lost 4 bases and J 4 bases, leaving 22 bases between the germline ends. The CDR3 consists of 17 residues. As DNA, the CDR3 is TGTGCCAGTAGTAGAACTCGCAGGGAAGGTCCAGGCACTGAAGCTTTCTTT. As protein: CASSRTRREGPGTEAFF.

CDR3 sequence (DNA): TGTGCCAGCAGCTTAGCTGTGGGGGAGCTGTTTTTT. It yields the protein CASSLAVGELFF. V usage is TRBV7-3 and J usage is TRBJ2-2; D unclear. Germline V gene data show CDR1 as SGHTA and CDR2 as FQGTGA. This CDR3 is 12 amino acids long. Between the trimmed V and J ends, which lost 2 bases and 8 bases, there was a span of 6 bases.

The V call is TRBV28, the J call TRBJ1-2, with D hard to call. The V gene's germline CDR1 is MDHEN and CDR2 SYDVKM. This CDR3 contains 12 residues. V lost 6 bases, J lost 4 bases, and 9 bases lay in between. The CDR3 is CASRSGFYGYTF. CDR3 nucleotide sequence: TGTGCCAGCAGATCGGGGTTCTATGGCTACACCTTC.

This clone showed up just once. The chain couples TRBV5-1 to TRBJ2-3; 7 bases line up with TRBD2. Germline loops: CDR1 SGHRS, CDR2 YFSETQ. The CDR3 loop spans 15 amino acids. Trimming took 4 bases from V and 1 from J; bases not matched to a gene: 6. The CDR3 loop reads CASSKVTSGTDTQYF. In DNA, the CDR3 is TGCGCCAGCAGCAAAGTTACTAGCGGCACAGATACGCAGTATTTT.

This clone has only one observation. This sequence joins TRBV1 and TRBJ2-6; TRBD1, the table's D call, was not compared with the DNA. TRBV1 is described as a pseudogene. The CDR3 is 15 residues long. CDR3 DNA: TGCACCAGCAGCCACACAGGGTCAGGGGCCAACGTCCTGACTTTC. It codes for CTSSHTGSGANVLTF.

V is TRBV7-2 and J is TRBJ2-7, with 7 bases aligning to TRBD1. Germline trimming cut 6 bases from V and 3 bases from J; bases unmatched to any gene: 5. This CDR3 contains 13 residues. Germline values: CDR1 SGHTA, CDR2 FQGNSA. The DNA for the CDR3 is TGTGCCAGCAGTGGGACAGAGGACTACGAGCAGTACTTC. Its translation: CASSGTEDYEQYF. Using reference TRBV7-2 and TRBJ2-7 for the parts outside the CDR3, the full variable domain is GAGVSQSPSNKVTEKGKDVELRCDPISGHTALYWYRQSLGQGLEFLIYFQGNSAPDKSGLPSDRFSAERTGGSVSTLTIQRTQQEDSAVYLCASSGTEDYEQYFGPGTRLTVT.

V is TRBV27 and J is TRBJ2-5; the D gene is possibly TRBD1 (7 bases). V shed 5 bases and J shed 3 bases, with 19 bases lying between them. Germline CDR1 MNHEY, CDR2 SMNVEV (reference sequence). This CDR3 contains 16 residues. The CDR3 sequence: CASSHGGTAHEETQYF. CDR3 nucleotide sequence: TGTGCCAGCAGTCACGGAGGGACAGCTCATGAAGAGACCCAGTACTTC.

V usage is TRBV30 and J usage is TRBJ2-7; a weak D match, TRBD2 (6 bases). The CDR3 totals 15 residues. CDR1 is GTSNPN, CDR2 SVGIG, per germline (reference sequence). Deletions cut 3 bases from V and 3 bases from J, with 18 bases between. The CDR3 loop reads CAWSRWRGASYEQYF. The CDR3 nucleotides read TGTGCCTGGAGCCGCTGGCGGGGCGCTAGCTACGAGCAGTACTTC.

This clone has only a few counts. This sequence joins TRBV7-6 and TRBJ1-5; D is unclear. Germline V lookup: CDR1 SGHVS, CDR2 FNYEAQ. Trimming took off 3 bases at V and 3 bases at J, with 3 bases between the two ends. The CDR3 has 12 amino acids. CDR3 residues: CASSFINQPQHF. CDR3 sequence (DNA): TGTGCCAGCAGCTTTATCAATCAGCCCCAGCATTTT.

The chain uses TRBV15 and TRBJ2-5; 9 nucleotides line up with TRBD1. The CDR3 contains 15 residues. Germline CDR1 reads LNHNV; CDR2 reads YYDKDF (reference sequence). V trimming: 5 bases; J trimming: 5 bases; junction bases outside the gene matches: 9. The CDR3 region has the DNA TGTGCCACCAGCCGGCGGGACAGGGTCGCGGAGACCCAGTACTTC. This gives the protein CATSRRDRVAETQYF.

The chain has TRBV6-6 and TRBJ2-7; D is unresolved. CDR1 is MNHNY and CDR2 is SVGAGI in the germline V gene (reference sequence). V was shortened by 2 bases and J by 7 bases, with 15 bases between the two germline ends. This CDR3 spans 14 amino acids. CDR3 nucleotides: TGTGCCAGCAGTTACCGGAGTACAGCTGGTGAGCAGTACTTC. Protein sequence: CASSYRSTAGEQYF.

J is TRBJ2-6 and V is TRBV5-1; tentative D call: TRBD2 (5 bases). Germline V CDR1 and CDR2: SGHRS, YFSETQ. V lost 4 bases and J 0 bases, leaving 8 bases between the germline ends. The CDR3 length is 15 residues. CDR3 sequence (DNA): TGCGCCAGCAGCCCCCGGGGCTCTGGGGCCAACGTCCTGACTTTC. Its protein product is CASSPRGSGANVLTF.

The chain links TRBV27 to TRBJ2-7; TRBD1 matches 7 bases. The CDR3 extends over 14 amino acids. Trimming took 6 bases from V and 2 from J; bases not matched to a gene: 7. CDR1 is MNHEY, CDR2 SMNVEV, per germline (reference sequence). CDR3 sequence (DNA): TGTGCCAGCAGCAAACGACAGGGTCCCTACGAGCAGTACTTC. The encoded protein is CASSKRQGPYEQYF.

This chain links TRBV4-2 with TRBJ2-7; D gene ambiguous. Germline values: CDR1 LGHNA, CDR2 YNFKEQ. V dropped 8 bases and J dropped 5 bases, with 25 bases sitting between them. The CDR3 is 16 residues long. The CDR3 nucleotides are TGTGCCAGCTCACTCGGGCACGTCGAAGGGTACCACGAGCAGTACTTC. It is translated as CASSLGHVEGYHEQYF.

V gene TRBV14 combines with J gene TRBJ2-6; D assignment may be TRBD1 or TRBD2 (5 bases each). CDR1 SGHDN and CDR2 FVKESK come from the germline V gene. V lost 0 bases and J 4 bases, leaving 16 bases between the germline ends. The CDR3 contains 18 residues. CDR3 coding DNA: TGTGCCAGCAGCCAAGATATTGGGCAGGGACGGGGGGCCAACGTCCTGACTTTC. This codes for CASSQDIGQGRGANVLTF.

The chain recombines TRBV5-1 with TRBJ2-4; tentatively, D is TRBD2 (6 bases). V lost 4 bases and J 8 bases, leaving 16 bases between the germline ends. In germline, CDR1 is SGHRS, CDR2 YFSETQ. The length of the CDR3 is 14 residues. CDR3 nucleotide sequence: TGCGCCAGCAGCCCAGGAGGCGGGGTGGACATTCAGTACTTC. Amino acid sequence: CASSPGGGVDIQYF.